The clone carrying this TCR delta chain was counted ten times or more. One base separates it from a far larger clone, so it is likely a read error. Other nucleotide sequences in the sample specify the same CDR3. This entry comes from a study of γδ T cells in repeated Plasmodium falciparum infection. Study background: The natural-infection arm compared Malian children under seasonal malaria with matched Australian children. Donors had four controlled P. falciparum NF54 infections over about 640 days.

TCRdb re-called the multiplex PCR reads via CATT. This repertoire shows 75,000 to 100,000 delta-chain clones, over 1.3% found once; its top ten account for under 9.5%. The sequenced sample was gamma-delta T cells from blood. This clonotype originated in a pool of human donors (malaria-infected and uninfected, not separated).

The CDR3 DNA is TGTGCCTGTGATACAATGGGGGTGGACGATAAACTCATCTTC. It specifies CACDTMGVDDKLIF. The V call is TRDV2, the J call TRDJ1; weak D call: TRDD3 (6 bases). This CDR3 comprises 14 residues. The V gene's germline CDR1 is GEAIGNYY and CDR2 EKD.